The source of this T cell receptor beta chain is a study of T-cell memory formation after mild COVID-19. Study-level findings and limits: Day 15 to 85 contractors were CD4/CD8 balanced; later expanders leaned CD4+.

The junction had 12 bases not matched to a gene; V was cut back by 5 bases and J by 5 bases. The CDR3 is 16 residues long. TCRdb re-derived calls from the 5' RACE reads in MiXCR, one entry per CDR3 protein. The table has roughly 510,000 distinct CDR3 sequences, 17% seen once. The sample holds a few counts of this clonotype. Antigen specificity is unknown. This sequence joins TRBV12-3 or TRBV12-4 and TRBJ2-1, with 7 positions matching TRBD1. Sequencing was performed on PBMCs or a T cell subset sorted from them (not recorded which). The source of this sequence is an adult woman who had mild COVID-19 (a few samples of this study predate the infection). Cell type and time point are not known. The CDR3 nucleotides are TGTGCCAGCAGTCCCGCTGGACAGGAGACTGACAATGAGCAGTTCTTC. Its protein product is CASSPAGQETDNEQFF.